The T cell receptor beta chain described here comes from a study of blood T cell repertoires in COVID-19. On the study more broadly: The United States, Italy and Spain supplied acute and convalescent COVID-19 samples.

Germline CDR1 is MDHEN and CDR2 is SYDVKM. Trimming took 2 bases from V and 3 from J, leaving 14 bases between them. The CDR3 has 16 amino acids. The table came from immunoSEQ multiplex PCR; TCRdb's copy has only in-frame clones and leaves some out. Here the sample spans some 260,000 clones, around 90% being singletons. Participant ages covered about 18 to 90 years across about two dozen US areas. This sequence originates from a woman in her thirties with acute COVID-19. The V and J genes are TRBV28 and TRBJ2-1; D is undetermined. Sequencing used PBMCs or T cells enriched from blood (not recorded which). CDR3 loop: CASSLNPANLYNEQFF. CDR3 sequence (DNA): TGTGCCAGCAGTTTAAACCCCGCGAACCTCTACAATGAGCAGTTCTTC. Full variable domain (missing parts from reference TRBV28 and TRBJ2-1): DVKVTQSSRYLVKRTGEKVFLECVQDMDHENMFWYRQDPGLGLRLIYFSYDVKMKEKGDIPEGYSVSREKKERFSLILESASTNQTSMYLCASSLNPANLYNEQFFGPGTRLTVL.